This T cell receptor beta chain originates from a study of CD8 T cells in ankylosing spondylitis (dated by TCRdb to about 2017). The study in broad terms: The study set out to find disease-linked TCR variants by profiling T cell receptor beta repertoires in ankylosing spondylitis patients and healthy donors. In total, the full study cohort was made up of 110 or so healthy donors and more than 20 ankylosing spondylitis patients. Peripheral blood samples were taken, and synovial fluid was additionally collected from ankylosing spondylitis patients.

The run used an Illumina HiSeq 2500. TCR beta libraries were prepared by quantitative 5'-RACE with molecular barcodes. Concerning the study's data processing: Disease-linked TCR variants were identified with a new computational method built on a probabilistic model of VDJ rearrangement. Starting from the raw public reads, TCRdb applied fastp trimming at Q25, assembled clones with MiXCR and retained in-frame beta chains. Rows with a matching CDR3 protein are joined into one entry that keeps the most common DNA and genes. For this entry, the V and J calls and clone size follow TCRdb and not the study's own pipeline. The sample records fewer than 750,000 distinct CDR3 sequences, 19% of which are singletons. The top ten clonotypes cover about 19% of the sample. Relative to germline, V is 1 base shorter and J is 0 bases shorter, with 7 bases between their ends. The CDR3, cysteine through phenylalanine, is 14 amino acids long. The kept DNA is CDR3 alone, 42 bases in frame from the first base.

This clonotype was found many times. The clone's antigen remains unknown. No much larger clone is present one base from it, and per-base qualities are unavailable. The paper as a whole reports these results and caveats: A CD8+ phenotype was shown by the disease-linked clones, which were found at relatively low frequencies in peripheral blood. According to the report, matched synovial fluid samples from ankylosing spondylitis patients were significantly enriched for the disease-linked clones. A TCR beta motif made up of eight highly homologous amino acid variants appeared to be characteristic of blood from ankylosing spondylitis patients. Some motif variants had previously been reported in the synovial fluid and blood of reactive arthritis patients, which suggests shared mechanisms of disease initiation.

Sequences were obtained from blood, either unsorted or a sorted T cell fraction (not recorded which). This TCR was sampled from a male donor with ankylosing spondylitis. Rearrangement joined TRBV12-3 or TRBV12-4 to TRBJ2-7; perhaps TRBD2 is the D gene, with 5 bases matching. The CDR3 is CASSLGGNSYEQYF. The DNA reads as follows: TGTGCCAGCAGTTTAGGAGGGAACTCCTACGAGCAGTACTTC.